The rows below give T cell receptor beta chains drawn from one sample of a study of blood T cell repertoires in COVID-19. Method: immunoSEQ multiplex PCR; TCRdb's copy keeps in-frame clones and lacks some. This table holds 200,000 to 250,000 clones, 92% found once. Sequenced sample: peripheral blood. These receptors originate from a man aged 30 to 45 with acute or convalescent COVID-19. Each CDR3 is given with its conserved first and last residue. The D gene is left open where the match is weak. For some rows the clone size is stated as once, few or many, or as a class when expanded; others skip it.

cdr3_aa: CASSYPGAGIAGYTF
cdr3_nt: TGTGCCAGCAGTTACCCTGGGGCTGGTATAGCTGGCTACACCTTC
d_call: NA
clone_size: NA
v_call: TRBV6-5
j_call: TRBJ1-2

cdr3_aa: CASSSLAGPRAQFF
cdr3_nt: TGTGCCAGCAGTTCGCTAGCGGGGCCTCGTGCGCAGTTCTTC
d_call: TRBD2
clone_size: NA
v_call: TRBV6-2/TRBV6-3
j_call: TRBJ2-1

cdr3_aa: CAISDRDRGPNGYTF
cdr3_nt: TGTGCCATCAGTGACCGGGACAGGGGACCCAATGGCTACACCTTC
d_call: TRBD1
clone_size: NA
v_call: TRBV10-3
j_call: TRBJ1-2

cdr3_aa: CASSRTGYDSPLHF
cdr3_nt: TGTGCCAGCAGCCGGACAGGGTACGATTCACCCCTCCACTTT
d_call: TRBD1
clone_size: NA
v_call: TRBV7-9
j_call: TRBJ1-6

cdr3_aa: CASRGSFGDEKLFF
cdr3_nt: TGTGCCAGCAGGGGGTCATTCGGGGATGAAAAACTGTTTTTT
d_call: NA
clone_size: NA
v_call: TRBV5-8
j_call: TRBJ1-4

cdr3_aa: CASSPGLALQETQYF
cdr3_nt: TGTGCCAGCAGCCCGGGACTAGCCCTCCAGGAGACCCAGTACTTC
d_call: TRBD2
clone_size: NA
v_call: TRBV13
j_call: TRBJ2-5

cdr3_aa: CASSLQGKETQYF
cdr3_nt: TGCGCCAGCAGCTTGCAGGGGAAAGAGACCCAGTACTTC
d_call: NA
clone_size: NA
v_call: TRBV5-1
j_call: TRBJ2-5

cdr3_aa: CSVVGTSLEQYF
cdr3_nt: TGCAGCGTTGTTGGGACAAGTCTCGAGCAGTACTTC
d_call: NA
clone_size: NA
v_call: TRBV29-1
j_call: TRBJ2-7

cdr3_aa: CATSDSHRTSGSGEQFF
cdr3_nt: TGTGCCACCAGTGACTCTCATAGGACTAGCGGGAGTGGTGAGCAGTTCTTC
d_call: TRBD2
clone_size: NA
v_call: TRBV24-1
j_call: TRBJ2-1

cdr3_aa: CASRPGGVSYNEQFF
cdr3_nt: TGTGCCAGCCGCCCGGGAGGGGTCTCCTACAATGAGCAGTTCTTC
d_call: TRBD2
clone_size: NA
v_call: TRBV28
j_call: TRBJ2-1

cdr3_aa: CASSFSGQGGQFF
cdr3_nt: TGTGCCAGCAGCTTCTCTGGACAGGGCGGTCAGTTCTTC
d_call: TRBD1
clone_size: NA
v_call: TRBV12-3/TRBV12-4
j_call: TRBJ2-1

cdr3_aa: CASSLAASNTGELFF
cdr3_nt: TGTGCCAGCAGCTTAGCAGCCTCGAACACCGGGGAGCTGTTTTTT
d_call: NA
clone_size: NA
v_call: TRBV7-9
j_call: TRBJ2-2

cdr3_aa: CASSTGDRDPSLHF
cdr3_nt: TGCGCCAGCAGTACGGGGGACAGGGACCCGTCCCTCCACTTT
d_call: TRBD1
clone_size: few
v_call: TRBV10-2
j_call: TRBJ1-6

cdr3_aa: CASRPTEKQFF
cdr3_nt: TGTGCCAGCAGACCGACAGAAAAGCAGTTCTTC
d_call: NA
clone_size: NA
v_call: TRBV7-9
j_call: TRBJ2-1

cdr3_aa: CASSPPSLAVNTGELFF
cdr3_nt: TGTGCCAGCTCACCACCGAGCCTAGCGGTAAACACCGGGGAGCTGTTTTTT
d_call: TRBD2
clone_size: NA
v_call: TRBV18
j_call: TRBJ2-2

cdr3_aa: CASSVQADGTTYNEQFF
cdr3_nt: TGTGCCAGCAGCGTACAGGCCGATGGGACTACCTACAATGAGCAGTTCTTC
d_call: TRBD2
clone_size: once
v_call: TRBV9
j_call: TRBJ2-1

cdr3_aa: CASSLVGGLIDEQYF
cdr3_nt: TGTGCCAGCAGCTTAGTTGGTGGGCTAATTGACGAGCAGTACTTC
d_call: NA
clone_size: NA
v_call: TRBV7-2
j_call: TRBJ2-7

cdr3_aa: CASSYSDKSYEQYF
cdr3_nt: TGTGCCAGCAGTTATAGTGACAAATCCTACGAGCAGTACTTC
d_call: NA
clone_size: once
v_call: TRBV6-1
j_call: TRBJ2-7

cdr3_aa: CASSLVRTAYGYTF
cdr3_nt: TGTGCCAGCAGCTTAGTTCGGACAGCCTATGGCTACACCTTC
d_call: NA
clone_size: NA
v_call: TRBV7-2
j_call: TRBJ1-2

cdr3_aa: CASSVRTSESSYNEQFF
cdr3_nt: TGTGCCAGCAGCGTAAGGACTAGCGAAAGCTCCTACAATGAGCAGTTCTTC
d_call: TRBD2
clone_size: NA
v_call: TRBV9
j_call: TRBJ2-1

cdr3_aa: CASSLDRGYEQYF
cdr3_nt: TGTGCCAGCAGCCTGGACAGGGGCTACGAGCAGTACTTC
d_call: TRBD1
clone_size: NA
v_call: TRBV5-6
j_call: TRBJ2-7

cdr3_aa: CASNARTNSPLHF
cdr3_nt: TGTGCCAGCAATGCCAGGACAAATTCACCCCTCCACTTT
d_call: NA
clone_size: NA
v_call: TRBV27
j_call: TRBJ1-6

cdr3_aa: CASSKDRASSGANVLTF
cdr3_nt: TGCGCCAGCAGCAAGGACAGAGCTTCCTCTGGGGCCAACGTCCTGACTTTC
d_call: NA
clone_size: NA
v_call: TRBV5-1
j_call: TRBJ2-6

cdr3_aa: CASSGASLSWGETQYF
cdr3_nt: TGTGCCAGCAGCGGAGCCTCCTTGAGCTGGGGCGAGACCCAGTACTTC
d_call: NA
clone_size: NA
v_call: TRBV3-1/TRBV3-2
j_call: TRBJ2-5

cdr3_aa: CASSYGPGGNSPLHF
cdr3_nt: TGTGCCAGCAGCTACGGACCCGGCGGGAATTCACCCCTCCACTTT
d_call: NA
clone_size: NA
v_call: TRBV5-6
j_call: TRBJ1-6

cdr3_aa: CASRIGGASTDTQYF
cdr3_nt: TGTGCCAGCAGAATAGGAGGGGCTAGCACAGATACGCAGTATTTT
d_call: NA
clone_size: NA
v_call: TRBV6-5
j_call: TRBJ2-3

cdr3_aa: CASSPSTGGRSGANVLTF
cdr3_nt: TGTGCCAGCTCACCTTCGACAGGGGGCAGGTCTGGGGCCAACGTCCTGACTTTC
d_call: TRBD1
clone_size: few
v_call: TRBV18
j_call: TRBJ2-6

cdr3_aa: CASSQELAGFNTQYF
cdr3_nt: TGTGCCAGCAGCCAAGAACTAGCGGGTTTTAATACGCAGTATTTT
d_call: TRBD2
clone_size: NA
v_call: TRBV3-1/TRBV3-2
j_call: TRBJ2-3

cdr3_aa: CAWSQGLNTEAFF
cdr3_nt: TGTGCCTGGAGTCAGGGGCTGAACACTGAAGCTTTCTTT
d_call: NA
clone_size: NA
v_call: TRBV30
j_call: TRBJ1-1

cdr3_aa: CASSLAGGLETQYF
cdr3_nt: TGTGCCAGCAGCTTAGCCGGGGGGCTAGAGACCCAGTACTTC
d_call: NA
clone_size: NA
v_call: TRBV7-2
j_call: TRBJ2-5

cdr3_aa: CASSPGVPPQDTQYF
cdr3_nt: TGTGCCAGCTCACCGGGAGTCCCTCCGCAAGATACGCAGTATTTT
d_call: NA
clone_size: NA
v_call: TRBV18
j_call: TRBJ2-3

cdr3_aa: CASSGGGYEQYF
cdr3_nt: TGTGCCAGCAGCGGAGGTGGATACGAGCAGTACTTC
d_call: NA
clone_size: NA
v_call: TRBV27
j_call: TRBJ2-7

cdr3_aa: CASSISVGRVTRELFF
cdr3_nt: TGTGCCAGTAGTATTTCTGTTGGCAGGGTAACTCGGGAGCTGTTTTTT
d_call: NA
clone_size: NA
v_call: TRBV19
j_call: TRBJ2-2

cdr3_aa: CASSYSRAGESYTF
cdr3_nt: TGTGCCAGCAGTTACTCCCGGGCAGGGGAAAGCTACACCTTC
d_call: NA
clone_size: NA
v_call: TRBV6-2/TRBV6-3
j_call: TRBJ1-2

cdr3_aa: CASSQEGGPRLAGVLKQYF
cdr3_nt: TGTGCCAGCAGCCAAGAAGGGGGACCCCGGCTAGCGGGGGTCCTTAAGCAGTACTTC
d_call: TRBD2
clone_size: NA
v_call: TRBV4-2
j_call: TRBJ2-7

cdr3_aa: CASSQAVGPSGETQYF
cdr3_nt: TGTGCCAGCAGCCAAGCCGTTGGTCCCTCCGGGGAGACCCAGTACTTC
d_call: NA
clone_size: NA
v_call: TRBV3-1/TRBV3-2
j_call: TRBJ2-5

cdr3_aa: CASSFRFSLFSYEQYF
cdr3_nt: TGTGCCAGCAGTTTTCGGTTTTCCCTTTTTTCCTACGAGCAGTACTTC
d_call: NA
clone_size: NA
v_call: TRBV28
j_call: TRBJ2-7

cdr3_aa: CASGQGWSNQPQHF
cdr3_nt: TGTGCCAGCGGACAGGGCTGGAGCAATCAGCCCCAGCATTTT
d_call: TRBD1
clone_size: NA
v_call: TRBV4-2
j_call: TRBJ1-5

cdr3_aa: CASRGFVGTLPRADTQYF
cdr3_nt: TGTGCCAGCAGAGGTTTTGTGGGGACACTTCCCAGGGCAGATACGCAGTATTTT
d_call: NA
clone_size: NA
v_call: TRBV28
j_call: TRBJ2-3

cdr3_aa: CASSSRSNTEAFF
cdr3_nt: TGTGCCAGTAGTAGCAGGTCAAACACTGAAGCTTTCTTT
d_call: NA
clone_size: NA
v_call: TRBV19
j_call: TRBJ1-1

cdr3_aa: CASSPTGESNQPQHF
cdr3_nt: TGTGCCAGCAGCCCGACAGGGGAAAGCAATCAGCCCCAGCATTTT
d_call: TRBD1
clone_size: NA
v_call: TRBV7-3
j_call: TRBJ1-5

cdr3_aa: CASSSMPGQGNIQYF
cdr3_nt: TGCGCCAGCAGCTCCATGCCGGGACAGGGGAACATTCAGTACTTC
d_call: TRBD1
clone_size: NA
v_call: TRBV5-1
j_call: TRBJ2-4

cdr3_aa: CASSTGLAGAYEQYF
cdr3_nt: TGTGCCAGCAGTACCGGACTAGCGGGAGCCTACGAGCAGTACTTC
d_call: TRBD2
clone_size: NA
v_call: TRBV11-2
j_call: TRBJ2-7

cdr3_aa: CASSPVGQGETGELFF
cdr3_nt: TGCGCCAGCAGCCCGGTGGGACAGGGGGAAACCGGGGAGCTGTTTTTT
d_call: TRBD1
clone_size: NA
v_call: TRBV5-1
j_call: TRBJ2-2

cdr3_aa: CASQMTVFRTDTQYF
cdr3_nt: TGTGCCAGCCAGATGACAGTTTTTCGCACAGATACGCAGTATTTT
d_call: NA
clone_size: NA
v_call: TRBV6-5
j_call: TRBJ2-3

cdr3_aa: CASRLAGHYEQYF
cdr3_nt: TGTGCCAGCAGGTTGGCGGGGCACTACGAGCAGTACTTC
d_call: NA
clone_size: NA
v_call: TRBV7-9
j_call: TRBJ2-7

cdr3_aa: CASSYLAGGREDTQYF
cdr3_nt: TGTGCCAGCAGCTATTTAGCGGGGGGGCGGGAAGATACGCAGTATTTT
d_call: TRBD2
clone_size: NA
v_call: TRBV3-1/TRBV3-2
j_call: TRBJ2-3

cdr3_aa: CASYSGNTYNEQFF
cdr3_nt: TGTGCCAGCTATTCGGGGAATACTTACAATGAGCAGTTCTTC
d_call: NA
clone_size: NA
v_call: TRBV6-5
j_call: TRBJ2-1

cdr3_aa: CASSQERTGAGNTIYF
cdr3_nt: TGCGCCAGCAGCCAAGAGAGGACAGGGGCTGGAAACACCATATATTTT
d_call: TRBD1
clone_size: NA
v_call: TRBV4-1
j_call: TRBJ1-3

cdr3_aa: CASSYRGGRQPQHF
cdr3_nt: TGTGCCAGCAGTTATCGCGGGGGGAGGCAGCCCCAGCATTTT
d_call: NA
clone_size: NA
v_call: TRBV28
j_call: TRBJ1-5

cdr3_aa: CASSVAGGWSDTQYF
cdr3_nt: TGTGCCAGCAGTGTAGCGGGGGGGTGGTCAGATACGCAGTATTTT
d_call: TRBD2
clone_size: NA
v_call: TRBV6-1
j_call: TRBJ2-3

cdr3_aa: CATSDPTDNEQFF
cdr3_nt: TGTGCCACCAGTGACCCGACAGACAATGAGCAGTTCTTC
d_call: NA
clone_size: NA
v_call: TRBV24-1
j_call: TRBJ2-1

cdr3_aa: CASSGQKFSPLHF
cdr3_nt: TGTGCCAGTAGCGGACAGAAGTTTTCACCCCTCCACTTT
d_call: NA
clone_size: NA
v_call: TRBV19
j_call: TRBJ1-6